The 22 T cell receptor beta chains given below trace back to one sample, sequenced in a study of blood T cell repertoires in COVID-19. The data were produced by immunoSEQ multiplex PCR, yet TCRdb's version contains in-frame clones alone and is incomplete. The data show 110,000 to 150,000 clones, around 87% seen once. Sequenced: PBMCs or T cells enriched from blood (not recorded which). The receptors originated from a man in his 60s who had recovered from COVID-19.

The V call is TRBV9, the J call TRBJ2-7; possible D gene TRBD2, 6 bases. Germline values: CDR1 SGDLS, CDR2 YYNGEE. Trimming took off 0 bases at V and 0 bases at J, with 7 bases between the two ends. The CDR3 length is 14 residues. CDR3 amino acids: CASSVDGSSYEQYF. CDR3 in DNA: TGTGCCAGCAGCGTAGACGGGAGCTCCTACGAGCAGTACTTC.

This clone was seen a single time. The rearrangement joins TRBV29-1 to TRBJ2-5; D is ambiguous. Germline V CDR1 and CDR2: SQVTM, ANQGSEA. This CDR3 is built from 13 residues. The germline V and J ends were trimmed by 4 bases and 6 bases, with 15 bases remaining between them. The CDR3 is CSVVSGFSQTQYF. DNA of the CDR3: TGCAGCGTTGTTTCCGGGTTCAGTCAGACCCAGTACTTC.

In DNA, the CDR3 is TGTGCCAGCAGCGTAGGACAGTTAATTGGCACCGGGGAGCTGTTTTTT. Translated, it gives CASSVGQLIGTGELFF. The V gene is TRBV9, the J gene TRBJ2-2; TRBD1 might be the D (5 bases). Germline CDR1 and CDR2: SGDLS and YYNGEE. V was trimmed by 0 bases and J by 4 bases, leaving 13 bases between them. CDR3 length: 16 amino acids. Together with reference TRBV9 and TRBJ2-2, the CDR3 gives the full variable domain: DSGVTQTPKHLITATGQRVTLRCSPRSGDLSVYWYQQSLDQGLQFLIQYYNGEERAKGNILERFSAQQFPDLHSELNLSSLELGDSALYFCASSVGQLIGTGELFFGEGSRLTVL.

The chain uses TRBV28 and TRBJ2-7; maybe TRBD1 (5 bases). V was pared by 1 base and J by 7 bases, with 8 bases between. The CDR3 contains 12 residues. CDR1 is MDHEN and CDR2 is SYDVKM in the germline V gene. In nucleotides, the CDR3 is TGTGCCAGCAGTTTATCTAACAGGGAGCAGTACTTC. This sequence encodes CASSLSNREQYF. The full variable domain, completed using reference TRBV28 and TRBJ2-7, is DVKVTQSSRYLVKRTGEKVFLECVQDMDHENMFWYRQDPGLGLRLIYFSYDVKMKEKGDIPEGYSVSREKKERFSLILESASTNQTSMYLCASSLSNREQYFGPGTRLTVT.

This chain links TRBV30 with TRBJ1-5; D unclear. This CDR3 spans 17 amino acids. V lost 2 bases to trimming and J lost 0 bases, with 17 bases between them. Germline values: CDR1 GTSNPN, CDR2 SVGIG (reference sequence). DNA for the CDR3: TGTGCCTGGAGTAATGGGGAGGCGGGTTATAGCAATCAGCCCCAGCATTTT. Amino acid sequence: CAWSNGEAGYSNQPQHF.

This sequence joins TRBV30 and TRBJ2-1; no reliable D call. The CDR3 is 11 residues long. Germline assignment: CDR1 GTSNPN and CDR2 SVGIG (reference sequence). V was trimmed by 4 bases and J by 7 bases, leaving 8 bases between them. This chain's CDR3 is CAWTSLNEQFF. CDR3 in DNA: TGTGCCTGGACCAGTCTGAATGAGCAGTTCTTC. Looking up the rest from reference TRBV30 and TRBJ2-1 gives the full variable domain: SQTIHQWPATLVQPVGSPLSLECTVEGTSNPNLYWYRQAAGRGLQLLFYSVGIGQISSEVPQNLSASRPQDRQFILSSKKLLLSDSGFYLCAWTSLNEQFFGPGTRLTVL.

This clone was detected only once. The chain recombines TRBV5-1 with TRBJ2-2, with 7 positions matching TRBD1. The CDR3 has 17 residues. Per germline, CDR1 SGHRS and CDR2 YFSETQ. Trimming at V came to 2 bases and at J to 3 bases, leaving 10 bases not matched to a gene. The CDR3 nucleotides are TGCGCCAGCAGCTTCGGGGCTCGAGGGGGCGACACCGGGGAGCTGTTTTTT. Protein sequence: CASSFGARGGDTGELFF.

The gene calls are TRBV5-6 and TRBJ1-2; tentative D call: TRBD1 (5 bases). This CDR3 has 18 amino acids. Germline V gene lookup returns CDR1 SGHDT and CDR2 YYEEEE. The ends were cut back, 0 bases at V and 5 bases at J, with 23 bases in the middle. CDR3 amino acids: CASSLAFQGHQPHYGYTF. CDR3 sequence (DNA): TGTGCCAGCAGCTTGGCGTTTCAGGGCCACCAGCCCCATTATGGCTACACCTTC.

V gene TRBV28 combines with J gene TRBJ2-5; D is uncertain. Germline CDR1 reads MDHEN; CDR2 reads SYDVKM. Trimming took 5 bases from V and 2 from J, leaving 6 bases between them. The CDR3 is 12 amino acids. Here the CDR3 DNA reads TGTGCCAGCAGTAACCAGCAAGAGACCCAGTACTTC. This encodes CASSNQQETQYF.

This chain links TRBV28 with TRBJ2-1, with TRBD1 identical over 9 bases. Germline CDR1 MDHEN, CDR2 SYDVKM. CDR3 size: 17 residues. Trimming removed 1 base from V and 10 bases from J; junction bases left unmatched: 14. The CDR3 DNA sequence: TGTGCCAGCAGTTTATTCCCCACTGACAGGGGGACTCAGGAGCAGTTCTTC. Translation: CASSLFPTDRGTQEQFF.

The CDR3 protein is CATSDPRTGGQPQHF. The CDR3 DNA follows: TGTGCCACCAGTGACCCGCGGACAGGGGGACAGCCCCAGCATTTT. This chain connects TRBV24-1 to TRBJ1-5; 10 nucleotides line up with TRBD1. V gave up 4 bases and J gave up 7 bases; unmatched junction bases: 6. CDR1 and CDR2 from the germline V gene are KGHDR and SFDVKD. The CDR3 has 15 amino acids.

This clone was counted only a few times. The chain carries TRBV27 and TRBJ2-7; 8 bases agree with TRBD2. Germline V gene data show CDR1 as MNHEY and CDR2 as SMNVEV (reference sequence). There are 17 residues in the CDR3. Germline trimming cut 2 bases from V and 7 bases from J; bases unmatched to any gene: 16. The DNA of the CDR3 is TGTGCCAGCAGTTTAGGCCCCGGGCTAGCGGGCCCAAGGGAGCAGTACTTC. Translation gives CASSLGPGLAGPREQYF.

This clone has just one count. The chain joins TRBV7-3 to TRBJ1-2; no firm D call. In germline, CDR1 is SGHTA, CDR2 FQGTGA. V lost 3 bases and J 1 base, leaving 6 bases between the germline ends. This CDR3 is built from 13 residues. Written as DNA, the CDR3 is TGTGCCAGCAGCTTTTACAGTAACTATGGCTACACCTTC. Residues: CASSFYSNYGYTF.

The chain joins TRBV6-1 to TRBJ2-7; D remains unclear. In germline, CDR1 is MNHNS, CDR2 SASEGT. CDR3 length: 13 amino acids. The germline V and J ends were trimmed by 3 bases and 2 bases, with 8 bases remaining between them. CDR3 amino acids: CASSDRKTYEQYF. The CDR3 bases are TGTGCCAGCAGTGACAGAAAAACCTACGAGCAGTACTTC.

The count of this clone is one. The V gene is TRBV5-1, the J gene TRBJ2-7, with TRBD1 matching 10 bases. The CDR3 runs 15 residues. V was clipped by 4 bases and J by 2 bases; unmatched bases: 6. Germline CDR1 and CDR2: SGHRS and YFSETQ. The CDR3 loop is CASSRGTGDTYEQYF. DNA of the CDR3: TGCGCCAGCAGCCGTGGGACAGGGGATACCTACGAGCAGTACTTC. Drawing the rest from reference TRBV5-1 and TRBJ2-7, the complete variable domain is KAGVTQTPRYLIKTRGQQVTLSCSPISGHRSVSWYQQTPGQGLQFLFEYFSETQRNKGNFPGRFSGRQFSNSRSEMNVSTLELGDSALYLCASSRGTGDTYEQYFGPGTRLTVT.

This clone has a single count. The chain couples TRBV5-6 to TRBJ1-2; 8 nucleotides align to TRBD1. CDR3 size: 17 residues. CDR1 is SGHDT, CDR2 YYEEEE, per germline. Trimming cost V 3 bases and J 1 base; bases outside gene matches: 11. CDR3 sequence reads: CASSSLTGAVNNYGYTF. DNA for the CDR3: TGTGCCAGCAGCTCCTTGACAGGGGCCGTCAATAACTATGGCTACACCTTC.

CDR3 DNA sequence: TGTGCCACCAGAGTGGGGACAGGGGATGGCTACACCTTC. Residues: CATRVGTGDGYTF. The J gene is TRBJ1-2, the V gene TRBV19, with 10 bases that match TRBD1. The germline V gene encodes CDR1 LNHDA and CDR2 SQIVND (reference sequence). This CDR3 is built from 13 residues. The ends lost 10 bases at V and 6 bases at J; junction bases unmatched: 8.

The chain uses TRBV9 and TRBJ1-4; 8 bases are a match to TRBD1. CDR3 length: 21 residues. Losses at the gene ends were 0 bases for V and 0 bases for J; bases not matched to a gene: 16. Looked up from germline, CDR1 is SGDLS and CDR2 is YYNGEE. CDR3 coding DNA: TGTGCCAGCAGCGTAGGGATCGGGGCAGGGGGCTTTCCCACAACTAATGAAAAACTGTTTTTT. Its protein is CASSVGIGAGGFPTTNEKLFF.

The CDR3 sequence is CASSQDRLAGDTQYF. Here the CDR3 DNA reads TGTGCCAGCAGCCAAGATAGACTAGCGGGAGATACGCAGTATTTT. The J gene is TRBJ2-3, the V gene TRBV3-1 (or the pseudogene TRBV3-2); TRBD2 matches at 10 bases. V dropped 0 bases and J dropped 5; count of bases not matched to a gene: 2. The CDR3 is 15 residues long. Germline lookup yields CDR1 LGHDT and CDR2 YNNKEL (reference sequence).

The chain combines TRBV28 with TRBJ2-5; D may be TRBD2 (6 bases). V was pared by 6 bases and J by 2 bases, with 19 bases between. This CDR3 is 16 amino acids long. Germline CDR1 MDHEN, CDR2 SYDVKM. The CDR3 region has the DNA TGTGCCAGCAGGGAACGGGAGAGGGAGATACAAGAGACCCAGTACTTC. It specifies CASREREREIQETQYF. Looking up the rest from reference TRBV28 and TRBJ2-5 gives the full variable domain: DVKVTQSSRYLVKRTGEKVFLECVQDMDHENMFWYRQDPGLGLRLIYFSYDVKMKEKGDIPEGYSVSREKKERFSLILESASTNQTSMYLCASREREREIQETQYFGPGTRLLVL.

V and J are TRBV3-1 (or the pseudogene TRBV3-2) and TRBJ2-2; D gene uncertain. V lost 4 bases and J lost 3, with 6 bases in between. The CDR3 sequence is 13 residues long. The germline V gene encodes CDR1 LGHDT and CDR2 YNNKEL (reference sequence). The CDR3 DNA reads as TGTGCCAGCAGCCTTACTCACACCGGGGAGCTGTTTTTT. Encoded protein: CASSLTHTGELFF.

This chain joins TRBV28 and TRBJ2-5; tentatively, D is TRBD1 (5 bases). Germline V CDR1 and CDR2: MDHEN, SYDVKM. V was shortened by 8 bases and J by 3 bases, with 22 bases between the two germline ends. The CDR3 totals 16 residues. CDR3 sequence: CASALFVRQQEETQYF. In DNA, the CDR3 is TGTGCCAGCGCCCTGTTTGTGAGACAGCAAGAAGAGACCCAGTACTTC.